A single sample is the source of the 18 T cell receptor beta chains below, sequenced in a study of early T cells in non-severe SARS-CoV-2 infection. Using its own MiXCR run on the 5' RACE reads, TCRdb lists one record per CDR3 protein. The sample carries 100,000 or so distinct CDR3 sequences, approximately 17% recorded once. The sample was whole blood, taken at baseline. All receptors derive from an adult who was a healthcare worker with PCR-confirmed SARS-CoV-2 infection or an uninfected control (not recorded which).

This clonotype was counted only a few times. The V call is TRBV6-1, the J call TRBJ2-7; D gene ambiguous. This CDR3 contains 13 residues. CDR1 and CDR2 from the germline V gene are MNHNS and SASEGT. Deletions cut 5 bases from V and 5 bases from J, with 13 bases between. The DNA for the CDR3 is TGTGCCAGCAGTCTCGGCATTCTCGACGAGCAGTACTTC. It is translated as CASSLGILDEQYF.

The genes are TRBV9 and TRBJ1-2; D ambiguous. V was pared by 2 bases and J by 8 bases, with 7 bases between. The CDR3 runs 11 residues. Per the germline V gene, CDR1 is SGDLS and CDR2 is YYNGEE. This CDR3 reads CASSVDGGYTF. CDR3 nucleotides: TGTGCCAGCAGCGTTGATGGGGGCTACACCTTC.

This clonotype was observed at least ten times. The chain employs TRBV29-1 and TRBJ2-1, with TRBD1 identical over 8 bases. Germline V lookup: CDR1 SQVTM, CDR2 ANQGSEA. The CDR3 is 14 residues long. Trimming at V came to 6 bases and at J to 7 bases, leaving 11 bases not matched to a gene. CDR3 nucleotides: TGCAGCGTAGCCCAGGGGGCGAAGTGGAATGAGCAGTTCTTC. Its translation: CSVAQGAKWNEQFF.

This chain connects TRBV5-1 to TRBJ2-5, with TRBD1 identical over 7 bases. J was trimmed by 5 bases and V by 4 bases; bases with no gene match: 8. The CDR3 is made up of 14 amino acids. Germline V gene lookup returns CDR1 SGHRS and CDR2 YFSETQ. CDR3: CASSTEGGRETQYF. In nucleotides, the CDR3 is TGCGCCAGCAGCACAGAAGGGGGCAGGGAGACCCAGTACTTC.

This clonotype was recorded a few times. The rearrangement joins TRBV13 to TRBJ1-2; 10 bases agree with TRBD1. V gave up 8 bases and J gave up 7 bases; unmatched junction bases: 4. CDR3 length equals 12 residues. Germline V gene lookup returns CDR1 PRHDT and CDR2 FYEKMQ (reference sequence). For the CDR3, the DNA is TGTGCCAGCGGACAGGGGGTATCTGGCTACACCTTC. Its translation is CASGQGVSGYTF.

The table lists this clonotype with a few counts. The V and J genes are TRBV20-1 and TRBJ2-7; 7 bases fit TRBD2. The CDR3 spans 15 residues. The germline V gene has CDR1 DFQATT and CDR2 SNEGSKA (reference sequence). The J segment lost 2 bases and the V segment lost 1 base, leaving 8 bases of the junction unmatched. The CDR3 DNA sequence: TGCAGTGCTAGAGGAGAGAGCGGGGTCCCCTACGAGCAGTACTTC. Residues: CSARGESGVPYEQYF.

The chain joins TRBV18 to TRBJ2-4, with D perhaps matching TRBD2 (5 bases). The CDR3 covers 15 residues. Deletions cut 2 bases from V and 2 bases from J, with 10 bases between. Germline assignment: CDR1 KGHSH and CDR2 LQKENI. CDR3 sequence: CASSPEGGTKNIQYF. The CDR3 DNA sequence: TGTGCCAGCTCACCAGAGGGTGGAACCAAAAACATTCAGTACTTC.

The rearrangement joins TRBV12-2 to TRBJ2-2. TRBV12-2 is classified as a pseudogene. CDR3 length: 15 amino acids. CDR3 amino acids: CASRPSNPNTGELFF. CDR3 coding DNA: TGTGCAAGTCGCCCGTCCAATCCGAACACCGGGGAGCTGTTTTTT.

This clonotype has a count of ten or more. The chain carries TRBV28 and TRBJ2-7; D possibly corresponds to TRBD1 (5 bases). The CDR3 extends over 12 amino acids. Per the germline V gene, CDR1 is MDHEN and CDR2 is SYDVKM. The ends were cut back, 4 bases at V and 7 bases at J, with 11 bases in the middle. The CDR3: CASSSESGEQYF. For the CDR3, the DNA is TGTGCCAGCAGTTCAGAATCAGGGGAGCAGTACTTC.

In its sample, this clonotype was seen a few times. The chain carries TRBV27 and TRBJ2-7; TRBD1 matches 10 bases. Germline V gene data show CDR1 as MNHEY and CDR2 as SMNVEV (reference sequence). This CDR3 is built from 15 residues. V shed 5 bases and J 1 base; nucleotides not matched to a gene: 5. In DNA form, the CDR3 reads TGTGCCAGCAGTACCCAGGGACAGGGGTCCTACGAGCAGTACTTC. Translated, it gives CASSTQGQGSYEQYF.

The sample holds a few counts of this clonotype. The rearrangement uses TRBV30 and TRBJ2-5; D not resolved. The CDR3 sequence is 11 residues long. Trimming stripped 5 bases from V and 3 bases from J, with 7 bases between. Germline CDR1 and CDR2: GTSNPN and SVGIG (reference sequence). The DNA of the CDR3 is TGTGCCTGGGGTAGAGAAGAGACCCAGTACTTC. Encoded protein: CAWGREETQYF.

This chain links TRBV12-3 or TRBV12-4 with TRBJ2-5; D is uncertain. Trimming removed 2 bases at V and 5 bases at J, with 9 bases between. The CDR3 is 13 amino acids. For the CDR3, the DNA is TGTGCCAGCAGTTTATTGTGGTCGGAGACCCAGTACTTC. Translated, it gives CASSLLWSETQYF.

The gene calls are TRBV7-9 and TRBJ2-7, with unresolved D. The CDR3 runs to 14 residues. Germline V gene sequence: CDR1 SEHNR, CDR2 FQNEAQ (reference sequence). Trimming removed 5 bases at V and 2 bases at J, with 13 bases between. CDR3 coding DNA: TGTGCCAGCAGCCCCCGGACGAAGGCCTACGAGCAGTACTTC. It specifies CASSPRTKAYEQYF.

The chain links TRBV9 to TRBJ2-7, with D perhaps given as TRBD1 or TRBD2 (5 bases each). In germline, CDR1 is SGDLS, CDR2 YYNGEE. The CDR3 extends over 16 amino acids. V was pared by 4 bases and J by 3 bases, with 20 bases between. The CDR3 is CASSPMGSGASYEQYF. The CDR3 coding sequence is TGTGCCAGCAGCCCCATGGGGTCCGGGGCCAGCTACGAGCAGTACTTC.

The genes are TRBV12-3 or TRBV12-4 and TRBJ2-1; D is possibly TRBD2 (5 bases). V was shortened by 2 bases and J by 10 bases, with 15 bases between the two germline ends. This CDR3 region has 14 residues. CDR3 nucleotides: TGTGCCAGCAGTTTACGAGGGCCTAGGGAGGAGCAGTTCTTC. Translated, it gives CASSLRGPREEQFF.

This clonotype has a handful of counts. This chain uses TRBV10-2 with TRBJ1-1; D may be TRBD1 (5 bases). The CDR3 has 14 residues. Trimming shortened V by 5 bases and J by 7 bases, and 17 bases separated the two germline ends. The germline V gene encodes CDR1 WSHSY and CDR2 SAAADI. CDR3 loop: CASSSKRGTGEAFF. Written as DNA, the CDR3 is TGCGCCAGCAGTTCAAAGAGGGGAACGGGTGAAGCTTTCTTT.

The J gene is TRBJ1-6, the V gene TRBV19; D call uncertain. The V gene lost 5 bases and the J gene lost 7 bases, with 9 bases spanning the gap. The CDR3 spans 13 residues. Germline-derived CDR1 and CDR2 are LNHDA and SQIVND (reference sequence). The CDR3, as DNA: TGTGCCAGTAGTCCGTGGACCAATTCACCCCTCCACTTT. Encoded protein: CASSPWTNSPLHF.

The genes are TRBV10-3 and TRBJ2-3, with D tentatively TRBD1 (5 bases). With 2 bases removed from V and 6 bases from J, the gap between germline ends came to 15 bases. This CDR3 spans 15 amino acids. Germline V lookup: CDR1 ENHRY, CDR2 SYGVKD. The DNA of the CDR3 is TGTGCCATCAGTGAGAGGGGCCCTACGATCGATACGCAGTATTTT. Residues: CAISERGPTIDTQYF.